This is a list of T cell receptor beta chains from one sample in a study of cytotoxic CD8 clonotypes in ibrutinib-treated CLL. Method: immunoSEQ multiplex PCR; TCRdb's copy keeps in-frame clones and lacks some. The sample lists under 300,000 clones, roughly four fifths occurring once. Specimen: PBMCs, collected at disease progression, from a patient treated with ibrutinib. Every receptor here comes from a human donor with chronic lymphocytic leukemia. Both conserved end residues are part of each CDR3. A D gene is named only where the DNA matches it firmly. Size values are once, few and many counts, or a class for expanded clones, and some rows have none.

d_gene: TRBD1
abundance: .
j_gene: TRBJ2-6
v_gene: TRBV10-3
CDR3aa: CAISRTGASGANVLTF
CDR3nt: TGTGCCATCTCACGGACAGGGGCCTCTGGGGCCAACGTCCTGACTTTC

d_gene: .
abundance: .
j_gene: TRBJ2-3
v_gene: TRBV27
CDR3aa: CASSLGGSYTQYF
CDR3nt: TGTGCCAGCAGTTTGGGCGGCTCCTATACGCAGTATTTT

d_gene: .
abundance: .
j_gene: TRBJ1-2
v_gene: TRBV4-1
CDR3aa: CASSQRPKGVNYGYTF
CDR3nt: TGCGCCAGCAGCCAGCGCCCAAAGGGTGTGAACTATGGCTACACCTTC

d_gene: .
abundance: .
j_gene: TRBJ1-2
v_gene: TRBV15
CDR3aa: CATSRGQGEGGYTF
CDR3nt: TGTGCCACCAGCAGAGGTCAGGGAGAGGGGGGCTACACCTTC

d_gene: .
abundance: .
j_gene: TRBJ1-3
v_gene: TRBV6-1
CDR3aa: CASRDYRVQSDTIYF
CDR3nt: TGTGCCAGCAGGGATTACAGGGTACAGTCGGACACCATATATTTT

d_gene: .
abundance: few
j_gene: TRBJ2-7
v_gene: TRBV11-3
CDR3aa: CASSYLGSYEQYF
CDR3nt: TGTGCCAGCAGCTACCTCGGCTCCTACGAGCAGTACTTC

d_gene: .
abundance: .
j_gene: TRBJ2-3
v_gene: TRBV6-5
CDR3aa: CASSRADGSDTQYF
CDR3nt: TGTGCCAGCAGTAGGGCCGATGGTTCAGATACGCAGTATTTT

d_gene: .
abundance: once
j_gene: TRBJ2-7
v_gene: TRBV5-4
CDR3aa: CASSLTGRPAYEQYF
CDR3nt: TGTGCCAGCAGCCTCACCGGCCGACCTGCTTACGAGCAGTACTTC

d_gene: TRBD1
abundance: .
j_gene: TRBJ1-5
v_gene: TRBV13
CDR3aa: CASSPRTGMCNQPQHF
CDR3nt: TGTGCCAGCAGCCCACGGACAGGGATGTGCAATCAGCCCCAGCATTTT

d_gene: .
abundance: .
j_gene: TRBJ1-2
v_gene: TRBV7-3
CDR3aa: CASSLNPRAGSGYTF
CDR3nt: TGTGCCAGCAGCTTAAACCCTCGGGCAGGGAGTGGCTACACCTTC

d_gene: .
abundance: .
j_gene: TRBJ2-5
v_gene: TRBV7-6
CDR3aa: CASSLVLGSLETQYF
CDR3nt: TGTGCCAGCAGCTTAGTCTTAGGATCTTTGGAGACCCAGTACTTC

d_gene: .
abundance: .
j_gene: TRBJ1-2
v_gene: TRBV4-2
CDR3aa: CASSPRGGAYGYTF
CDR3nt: TGTGCCAGCAGCCCCCGGGGAGGGGCCTATGGCTACACCTTC

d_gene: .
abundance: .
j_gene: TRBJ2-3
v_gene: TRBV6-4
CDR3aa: CASSDGRGGDTQYF
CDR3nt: TGTGCCAGCAGTGACGGCAGGGGTGGAGATACGCAGTATTTT

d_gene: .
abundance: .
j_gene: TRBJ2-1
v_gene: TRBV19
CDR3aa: CASSNGEASYNEQFF
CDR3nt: TGTGCCAGTAGTAACGGGGAAGCATCCTACAATGAGCAGTTCTTC

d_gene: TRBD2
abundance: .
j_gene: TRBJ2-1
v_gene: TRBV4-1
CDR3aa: CASSQVPLADNEQFF
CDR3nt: TGCGCCAGCAGCCAAGTTCCTCTAGCGGACAATGAGCAGTTCTTC

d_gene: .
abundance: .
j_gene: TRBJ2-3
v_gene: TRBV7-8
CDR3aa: CASSLGPGTPSFWTDTQYF
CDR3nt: TGTGCCAGCAGCTTAGGTCCTGGGACACCCTCGTTTTGGACAGATACGCAGTATTTT

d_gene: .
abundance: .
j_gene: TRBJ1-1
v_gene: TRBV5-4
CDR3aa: CASSLVGMPEAFF
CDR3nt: TGTGCCAGCAGCTTGGTAGGAATGCCTGAAGCTTTCTTT

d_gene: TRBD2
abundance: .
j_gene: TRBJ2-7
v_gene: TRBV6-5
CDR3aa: CASSSMGLADSYEQYF
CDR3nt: TGTGCCAGCAGTTCCATGGGACTAGCGGACTCCTACGAGCAGTACTTC

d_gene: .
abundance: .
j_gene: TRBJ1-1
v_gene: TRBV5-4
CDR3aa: CASSLSTTGNTEAFF
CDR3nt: TGTGCCAGCAGCTTGAGTACCACAGGGAACACTGAAGCTTTCTTT

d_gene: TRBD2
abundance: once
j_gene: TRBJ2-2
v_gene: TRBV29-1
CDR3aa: CSVLLGRERAGELFF
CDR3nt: TGCAGCGTCCTCCTCGGGAGGGAAAGGGCCGGGGAGCTGTTTTTT

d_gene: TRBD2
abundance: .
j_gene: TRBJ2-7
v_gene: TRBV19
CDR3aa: CASSRRGGTSGSYEQYF
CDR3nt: TGTGCCAGTAGTAGGAGGGGAGGGACTAGCGGGAGTTACGAGCAGTACTTC

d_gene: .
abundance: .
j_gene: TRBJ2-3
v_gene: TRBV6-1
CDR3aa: CASKTGTTDTDTQYF
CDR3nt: TGTGCCAGCAAAACCGGGACAACGGACACAGATACGCAGTATTTT

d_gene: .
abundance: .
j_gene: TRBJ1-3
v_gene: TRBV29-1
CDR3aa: CSAAGNSGNTIYF
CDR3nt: TGCAGCGCCGCGGGGAACTCTGGAAACACCATATATTTT

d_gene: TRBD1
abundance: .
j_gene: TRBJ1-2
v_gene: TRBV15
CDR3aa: CATSRDRQGWGYTF
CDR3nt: TGTGCCACCAGCAGAGATCGACAGGGTTGGGGCTACACCTTC

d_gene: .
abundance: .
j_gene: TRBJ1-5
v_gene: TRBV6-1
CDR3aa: CASKSVGDQPQHF
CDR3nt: TGTGCCAGCAAATCTGTAGGGGACCAGCCCCAGCATTTT

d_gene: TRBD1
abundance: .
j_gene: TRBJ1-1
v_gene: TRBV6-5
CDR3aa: CASSLDRGTNTEAFF
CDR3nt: TGTGCCAGCAGTTTAGACAGGGGGACGAACACTGAAGCTTTCTTT

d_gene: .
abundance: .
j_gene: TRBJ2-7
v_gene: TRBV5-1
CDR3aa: CASSSPRPGPIQSYEQYF
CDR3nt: TGCGCCAGCAGCTCCCCCCGGCCGGGTCCAATACAATCCTACGAGCAGTACTTC

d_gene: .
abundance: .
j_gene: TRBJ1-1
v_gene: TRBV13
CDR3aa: CASSLGPTAEAFF
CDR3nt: TGTGCCAGCAGCTTAGGCCCAACCGCTGAAGCTTTCTTT

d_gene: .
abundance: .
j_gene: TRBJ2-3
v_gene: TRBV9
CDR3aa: CASSVSGGQAADTQYF
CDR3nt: TGTGCCAGCAGCGTAAGTGGGGGTCAGGCGGCAGATACGCAGTATTTT

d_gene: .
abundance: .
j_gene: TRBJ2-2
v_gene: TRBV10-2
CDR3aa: CASLFGELFF
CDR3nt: TGCGCCAGCCTGTTTGGGGAGCTGTTTTTT

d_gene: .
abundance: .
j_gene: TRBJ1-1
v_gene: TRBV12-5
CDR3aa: CASGSGAAEAFF
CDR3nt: TGTGCTAGTGGTTCTGGGGCCGCTGAAGCTTTCTTT

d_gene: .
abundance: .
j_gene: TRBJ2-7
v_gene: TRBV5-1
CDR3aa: CASSLGPSRAYEQYF
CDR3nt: TGCGCCAGCAGCTTGGGTCCCTCGAGGGCCTACGAGCAGTACTTC

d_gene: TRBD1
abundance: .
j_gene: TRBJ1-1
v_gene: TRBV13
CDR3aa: CASSPGGGSNPEAFF
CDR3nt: TGTGCCAGCAGCCCAGGAGGGGGCAGTAATCCTGAAGCTTTCTTT

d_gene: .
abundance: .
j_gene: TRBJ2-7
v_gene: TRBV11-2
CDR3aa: CASSLRGPYEQYF
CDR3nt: TGTGCCAGCAGCTTACGGGGGCCCTACGAGCAGTACTTC

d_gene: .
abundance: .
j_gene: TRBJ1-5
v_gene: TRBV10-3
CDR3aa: CATDHPQHF
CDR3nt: TGTGCCACCGACCACCCCCAGCATTTT

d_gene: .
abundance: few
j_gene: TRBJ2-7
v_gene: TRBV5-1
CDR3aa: CASSSPTGFEQYF
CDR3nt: TGCGCCAGCAGCTCCCCGACAGGTTTCGAGCAGTACTTC

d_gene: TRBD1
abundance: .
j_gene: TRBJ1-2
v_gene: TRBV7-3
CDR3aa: CASSDRQGFGYTF
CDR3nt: TGTGCCAGCAGCGATAGACAGGGATTTGGCTACACCTTC

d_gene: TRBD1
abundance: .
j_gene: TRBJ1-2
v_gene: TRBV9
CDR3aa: CASSGGSQGALGYTF
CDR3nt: TGTGCCAGCAGCGGGGGTTCACAGGGGGCGCTTGGCTACACCTTC

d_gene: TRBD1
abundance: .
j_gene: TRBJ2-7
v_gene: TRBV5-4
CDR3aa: CASSLLQGALVYEQYF
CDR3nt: TGTGCCAGCAGCTTACTACAGGGGGCATTAGTTTACGAGCAGTACTTC

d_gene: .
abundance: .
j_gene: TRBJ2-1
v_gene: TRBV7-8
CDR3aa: CASSRTPDREQFF
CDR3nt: TGTGCCAGCAGCCGAACCCCCGACCGTGAGCAGTTCTTC

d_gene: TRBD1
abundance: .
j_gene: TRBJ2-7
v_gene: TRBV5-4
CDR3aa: CASSLGGQTSYEQYF
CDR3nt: TGTGCCAGCAGCTTGGGGGGACAGACGTCCTACGAGCAGTACTTC

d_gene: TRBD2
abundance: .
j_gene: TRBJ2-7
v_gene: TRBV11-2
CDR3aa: CASSLVAGGDVEQYF
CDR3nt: TGTGCCAGCAGCTTAGTAGCGGGAGGGGATGTGGAGCAGTACTTC

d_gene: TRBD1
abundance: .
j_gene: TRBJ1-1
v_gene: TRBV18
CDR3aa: CASKRTGGTMNTEAFF
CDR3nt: TGTGCCAGCAAAAGGACAGGAGGAACCATGAACACTGAAGCTTTCTTT

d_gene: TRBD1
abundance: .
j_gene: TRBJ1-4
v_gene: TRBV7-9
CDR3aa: CASRSGGVSEKLFF
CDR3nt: TGTGCCAGCCGGTCAGGGGGAGTGTCTGAAAAACTGTTTTTT

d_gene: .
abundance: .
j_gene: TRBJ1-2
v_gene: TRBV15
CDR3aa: CATSSAQTGGYTF
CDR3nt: TGTGCCACCAGCAGTGCCCAAACAGGCGGCTACACCTTC